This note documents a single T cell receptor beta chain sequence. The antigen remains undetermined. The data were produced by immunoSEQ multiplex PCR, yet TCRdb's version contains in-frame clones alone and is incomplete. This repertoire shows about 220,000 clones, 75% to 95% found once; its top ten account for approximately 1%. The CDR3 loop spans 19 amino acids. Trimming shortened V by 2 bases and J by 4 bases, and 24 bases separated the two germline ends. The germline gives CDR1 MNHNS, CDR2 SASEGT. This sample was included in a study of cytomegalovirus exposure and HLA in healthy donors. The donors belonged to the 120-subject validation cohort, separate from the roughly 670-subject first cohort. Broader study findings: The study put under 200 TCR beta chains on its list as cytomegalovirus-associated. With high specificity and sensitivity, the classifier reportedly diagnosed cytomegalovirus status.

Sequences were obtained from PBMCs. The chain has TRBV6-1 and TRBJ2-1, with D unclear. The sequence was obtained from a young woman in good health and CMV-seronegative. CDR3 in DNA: TGTGCCAGCAGTGAATTTATGGTCTCGCACGCGCCAAGTTACAATGAGCAGTTCTTC. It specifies CASSEFMVSHAPSYNEQFF.